This T cell receptor beta chain was recovered during a study of PD-1 blockade in classical Hodgkin lymphoma (dated by TCRdb to the early 2020s). As for the study more broadly: Nivolumab dosing was 3 mg/kg intravenously every 2 weeks, continuing until either disease progression or unacceptable toxicity. The study used CyTOF and TCR beta sequencing to define a peripheral blood immune signature of response to PD-1 blockade in classical Hodgkin lymphoma.

Per the publication, the time point label means: cycle 4 day 1 (C4D1), after five to seven weeks of nivolumab. Relapse after autologous stem cell transplantation had occurred in all trial patients, and cohorts A, B and C were distinguished by prior brentuximab vedotin exposure. The trial cohort included 45 to 65 patients with relapsed/refractory classical Hodgkin lymphoma, and each patient had a best overall response of complete response, partial response or progressive disease. Single-agent nivolumab was administered to trial patients in the multi-cohort phase II CheckMate 205 trial. An independent review committee assessed best overall response by applying the 2007 International Working Group response criteria. Trial PBMCs were collected just before the start of nivolumab (C1D1) and during therapy at cycle 2 day 1 and cycle 4 day 1. Peripheral blood was collected in 8 mL Vacutainer Cell Preparation Tubes, from which PBMCs were isolated by centrifugation and then cryopreserved.

The paper's findings and limits, for the study overall: Baseline TCR diversity was reported to be lower in newly diagnosed patients than in healthy donors and to be lower still in relapsed/refractory patients. Lower diversity was observed in patients in whom nivolumab was started less than 1 year after ASCT, and these patients were excluded from later analyses so that confounding by immune reconstitution would be avoided. Among trial patients, those achieving complete response had baseline diversity similar to that of newly diagnosed patients, while diversity was significantly lower in partial responders and progressors. A significant rise by C4D1 was seen in CD4+ but not CD8+ TCR diversity (p=0.0027 vs p=0.16), with the rise being most apparent in complete responders (p=0.02). The study covered only a single clinical trial cohort, and the causes of the repertoire differences, possibly disease activity or prior therapy, were still not defined.

As for this clone: The target of this receptor is not known. There are no base qualities to consult, and no much larger clone falls within one base.

From its cysteine to its phenylalanine, the CDR3 spans 16 amino acids. The sequence is cut down to CDR3 DNA, 48 bases in frame from base 1. CDR1 and CDR2 (MNHNY, SVGAGI) derive from the germline V gene (reference sequence). Trimming takes 5 bases from V and 7 bases from J, and the germline ends sit 23 bases apart. The Qiagen DNeasy kit was used to extract genomic DNA both from unsorted PBMCs and from the negatively selected CD4+ and CD8+ fractions. Amplification of TCR beta CDR3 regions was done by immunoSEQ multiplex PCR with primers that anneal to V and J segments. A synthetic immune receptor repertoire was used to minimize amplification bias, and any residual bias was removed computationally once sequencing was done. The authors' analysis ran thus. Custom Python scripts were used to quantify repertoire diversity as the Shannon entropy index. Unsorted, CD4+ and CD8+ repertoires were analyzed separately, except for combined analyses in which CD4+ and CD8+ sequences were merged in silico. Clonal expansion was defined as a frequency increase of at least 2-fold after treatment compared with C1D1, and clones undetected at baseline were assigned a pseudocount of 0.5. Clones with 0 or 1 copy at C1D1 were defined as singleton clones, while clones with 2 or more copies were defined as non-singleton clones. Clones expanded in unsorted samples were assigned a CD4+, CD8+ or unknown annotation through matching of protein sequences in sorted samples from the same patient. Wilcoxon tests on paired samples were used to test changes in diversity from C1D1 to C4D1. TCRdb limited this immuneACCESS table to in-frame rearrangements with V and J called. A share of clones is missing; checked studies link under half to unresolved V genes, and the rest is unexplained. V and J calls and clone size are copied from that table; D and trimming were computed from the DNA. The sample includes 15,000 to 20,000 clones, with more than 75% observed a single time. The ten biggest clones cover 20% of the sample.

This clonotype was obtained from a human donor with classical Hodgkin lymphoma. The chain uses TRBV6-6 and TRBJ1-1; the D segment could be TRBD1, given 5 matching bases. Source: peripheral blood mononuclear cells (PBMCs), taken before the fourth cycle of nivolumab. The CDR3 protein: CASSPSRAGTSVEAFF. The DNA reads TGTGCCAGCAGTCCCTCCCGAGCCGGGACCTCAGTTGAAGCTTTCTTT.